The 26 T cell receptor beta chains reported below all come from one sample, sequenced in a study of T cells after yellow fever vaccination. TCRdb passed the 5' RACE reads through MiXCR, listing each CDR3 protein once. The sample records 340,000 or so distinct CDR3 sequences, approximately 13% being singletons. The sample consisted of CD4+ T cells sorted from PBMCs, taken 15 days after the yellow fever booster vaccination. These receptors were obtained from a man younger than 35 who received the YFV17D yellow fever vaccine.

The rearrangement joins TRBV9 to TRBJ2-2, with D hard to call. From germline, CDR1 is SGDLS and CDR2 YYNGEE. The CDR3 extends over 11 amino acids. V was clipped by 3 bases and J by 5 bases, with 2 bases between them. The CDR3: CASSATGELFF. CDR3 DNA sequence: TGTGCCAGCAGCGCAACCGGGGAGCTGTTTTTT.

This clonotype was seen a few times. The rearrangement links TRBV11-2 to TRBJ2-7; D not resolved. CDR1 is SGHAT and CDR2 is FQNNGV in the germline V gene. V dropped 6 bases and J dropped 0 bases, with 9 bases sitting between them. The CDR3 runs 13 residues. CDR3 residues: CASRPSASYEQYV. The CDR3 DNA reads TGTGCCAGCAGGCCTTCGGCCTCCTACGAGCAGTACGTC.

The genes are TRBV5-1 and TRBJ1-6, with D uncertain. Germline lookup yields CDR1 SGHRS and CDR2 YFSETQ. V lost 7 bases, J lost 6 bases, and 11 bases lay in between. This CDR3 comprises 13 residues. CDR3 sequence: CASRPLSNSPLHF. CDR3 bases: TGCGCCAGCCGCCCTCTGAGTAATTCACCCCTCCACTTT.

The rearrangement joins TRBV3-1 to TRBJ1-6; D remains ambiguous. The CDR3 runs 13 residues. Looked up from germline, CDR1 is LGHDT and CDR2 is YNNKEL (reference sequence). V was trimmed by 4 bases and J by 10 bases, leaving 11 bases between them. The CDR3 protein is CASSPLGASPLHF. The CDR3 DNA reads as TGTGCCAGCAGCCCCCTGGGAGCGTCACCCCTCCACTTT.

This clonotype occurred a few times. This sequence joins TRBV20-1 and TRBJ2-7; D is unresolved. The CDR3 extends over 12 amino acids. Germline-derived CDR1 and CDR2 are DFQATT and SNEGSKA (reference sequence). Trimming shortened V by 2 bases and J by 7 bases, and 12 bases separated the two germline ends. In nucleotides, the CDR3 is TGCAGTGCTAGAATAGGGTTGGGGGAGCAGTACGTC. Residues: CSARIGLGEQYV.

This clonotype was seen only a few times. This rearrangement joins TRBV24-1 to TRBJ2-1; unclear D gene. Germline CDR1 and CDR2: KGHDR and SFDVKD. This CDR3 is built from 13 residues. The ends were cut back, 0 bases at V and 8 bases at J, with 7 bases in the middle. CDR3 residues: CATSDLSGDEQFF. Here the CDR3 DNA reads TGTGCCACCAGTGATTTGTCGGGTGATGAGCAGTTCTTC.

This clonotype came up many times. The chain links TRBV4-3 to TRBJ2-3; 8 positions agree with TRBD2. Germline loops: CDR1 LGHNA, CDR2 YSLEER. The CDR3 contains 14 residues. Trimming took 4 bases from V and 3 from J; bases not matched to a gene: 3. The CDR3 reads CASSPGGQTDTQYF. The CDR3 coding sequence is TGCGCCAGCAGCCCGGGGGGGCAGACAGATACGCAGTATTTT.

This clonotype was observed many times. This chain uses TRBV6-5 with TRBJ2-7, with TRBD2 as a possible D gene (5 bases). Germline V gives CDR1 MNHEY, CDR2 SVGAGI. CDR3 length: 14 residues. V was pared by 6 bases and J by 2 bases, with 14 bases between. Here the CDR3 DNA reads TGTGCCAGCAGCCCTCGGCGGGCCACCTACGAGCAGTACGTC. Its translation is CASSPRRATYEQYV.

The CDR3 region is CAISEYGGGITEAFF. CDR3 DNA sequence: TGTGCCATCAGTGAGTACGGAGGGGGAATTACTGAAGCTTTCTTT. The J gene is TRBJ1-1, the V gene TRBV10-3, with D possibly being TRBD1 (6 bases). Trimming took 1 base from V and 5 from J, leaving 14 bases between them. In germline, CDR1 is ENHRY, CDR2 SYGVKD. The CDR3 is 15 amino acids.

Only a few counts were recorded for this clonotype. The CDR3: CASSSTMGYGYTF. CDR3 DNA: TGTGCCAGCAGTTCCACCATGGGGTATGGCTACACCTTC. This rearrangement joins TRBV12-3 or TRBV12-4 to TRBJ1-2, with unresolved D. CDR3 size: 13 residues. The ends were cut back, 4 bases at V and 5 bases at J, with 11 bases in the middle.

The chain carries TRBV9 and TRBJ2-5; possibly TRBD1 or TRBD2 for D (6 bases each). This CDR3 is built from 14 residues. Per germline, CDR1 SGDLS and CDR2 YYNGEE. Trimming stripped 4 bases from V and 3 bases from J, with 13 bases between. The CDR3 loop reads CASSPGDWKETQYF. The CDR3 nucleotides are TGTGCCAGCAGCCCAGGGGACTGGAAAGAGACCCAGTACTTC. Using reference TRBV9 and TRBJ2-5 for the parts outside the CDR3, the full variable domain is DSGVTQTPKHLITATGQRVTLRCSPRSGDLSVYWYQQSLDQGLQFLIQYYNGEERAKGNILERFSAQQFPDLHSELNLSSLELGDSALYFCASSPGDWKETQYFGPGTRLLVL.

DNA of the CDR3: TGCAGTGCTAGAGATCGGGCAGGGGAGAATTCACCCCTCCACTTT. Protein: CSARDRAGENSPLHF. The chain recombines TRBV20-1 with TRBJ1-6; tentative D call: TRBD1 (6 bases). CDR3 length: 15 amino acids. The V end lost 0 bases, the J end lost 7 bases, and 13 bases lay between the germline ends. Germline V gives CDR1 DFQATT, CDR2 SNEGSKA (reference sequence).

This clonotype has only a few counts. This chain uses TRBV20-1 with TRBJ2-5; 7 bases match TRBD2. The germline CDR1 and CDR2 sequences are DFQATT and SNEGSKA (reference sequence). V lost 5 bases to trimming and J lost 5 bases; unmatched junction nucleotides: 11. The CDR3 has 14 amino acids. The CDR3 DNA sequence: TGCAGTGCTCTTACGTCGGGGGGTCTGGAGACCCAGTACTTC. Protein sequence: CSALTSGGLETQYF.

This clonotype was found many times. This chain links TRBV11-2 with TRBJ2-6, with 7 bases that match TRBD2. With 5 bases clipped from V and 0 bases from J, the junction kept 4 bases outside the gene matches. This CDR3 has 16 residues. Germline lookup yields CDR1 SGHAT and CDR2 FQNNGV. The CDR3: CASSPGGNSGANVLTF. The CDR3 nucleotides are TGTGCCAGCAGCCCCGGGGGGAACTCTGGGGCCAACGTCCTGACTTTC.

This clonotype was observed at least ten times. Here the CDR3 reads CASSFGTDTPLHF. The CDR3, as DNA: TGTGCCAGCAGCTTTGGGACAGATACACCCCTCCACTTT. This sequence joins TRBV5-6 and TRBJ1-6, with TRBD1 identical over 7 bases. The trim removed 2 bases at V and 11 bases at J, leaving 4 bases unmatched. Germline CDR1 reads SGHDT; CDR2 reads YYEEEE. This CDR3 has 13 residues.

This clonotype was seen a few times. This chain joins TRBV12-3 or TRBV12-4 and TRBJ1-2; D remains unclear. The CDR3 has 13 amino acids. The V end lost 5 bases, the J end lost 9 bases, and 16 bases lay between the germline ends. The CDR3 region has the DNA TGTGCCAGCAGTGGCGTGGACCGCCGGAGCTACACCTTC. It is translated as CASSGVDRRSYTF.

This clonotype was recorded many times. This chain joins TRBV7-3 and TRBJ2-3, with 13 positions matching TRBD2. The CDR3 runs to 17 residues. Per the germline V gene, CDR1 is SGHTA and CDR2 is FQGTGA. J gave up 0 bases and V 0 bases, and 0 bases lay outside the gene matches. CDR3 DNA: TGTGCCAGCAGCTTAACGGGACTAGCGGGGAGCACAGATACGCAGTATTTT. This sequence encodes CASSLTGLAGSTDTQYF.

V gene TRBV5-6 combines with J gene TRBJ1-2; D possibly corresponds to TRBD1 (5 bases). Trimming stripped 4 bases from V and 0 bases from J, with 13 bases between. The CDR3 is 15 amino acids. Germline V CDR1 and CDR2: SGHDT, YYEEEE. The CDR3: CASSGDLTTNYGYTF. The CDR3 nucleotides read TGTGCCAGCAGCGGGGACTTGACAACTAACTATGGCTACACCTTC.

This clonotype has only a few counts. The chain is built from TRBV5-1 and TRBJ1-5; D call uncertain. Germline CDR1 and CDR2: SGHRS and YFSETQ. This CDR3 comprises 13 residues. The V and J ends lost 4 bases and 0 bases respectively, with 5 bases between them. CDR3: CASSIDSNQPQHF. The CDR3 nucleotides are TGCGCCAGCAGCATAGATAGCAATCAGCCCCAGCATTTT. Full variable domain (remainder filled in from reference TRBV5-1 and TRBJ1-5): KAGVTQTPRYLIKTRGQQVTLSCSPISGHRSVSWYQQTPGQGLQFLFEYFSETQRNKGNFPGRFSGRQFSNSRSEMNVSTLELGDSALYLCASSIDSNQPQHFGDGTRLSIL.

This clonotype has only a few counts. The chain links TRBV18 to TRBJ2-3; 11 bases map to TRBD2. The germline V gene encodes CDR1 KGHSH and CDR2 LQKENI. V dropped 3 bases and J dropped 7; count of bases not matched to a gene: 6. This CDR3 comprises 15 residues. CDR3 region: CASSPTSGGIYTQYF. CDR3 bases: TGTGCCAGCTCACCCACTAGCGGGGGAATATATACGCAGTATTTT. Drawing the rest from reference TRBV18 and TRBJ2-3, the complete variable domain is NAGVMQNPRHLVRRRGQEARLRCSPMKGHSHVYWYRQLPEEGLKFMVYLQKENIIDESGMPKERFSAEFPKEGPSILRIQQVVRGDSAAYFCASSPTSGGIYTQYFGPGTRLTVL.

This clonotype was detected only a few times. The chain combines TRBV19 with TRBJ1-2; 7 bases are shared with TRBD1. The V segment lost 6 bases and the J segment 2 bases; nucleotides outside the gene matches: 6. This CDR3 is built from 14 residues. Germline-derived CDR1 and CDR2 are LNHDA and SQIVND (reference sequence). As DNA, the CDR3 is TGTGCCAGTAGGAGGGACAGAGTAAACTATGGCTACACCTTC. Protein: CASRRDRVNYGYTF.

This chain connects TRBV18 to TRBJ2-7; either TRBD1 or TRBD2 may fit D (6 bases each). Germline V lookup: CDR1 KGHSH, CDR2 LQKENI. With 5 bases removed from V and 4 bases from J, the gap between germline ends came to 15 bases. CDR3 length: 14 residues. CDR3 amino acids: CASSSYGGRYEQYV. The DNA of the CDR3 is TGTGCCAGCTCATCCTACGGGGGCAGATACGAGCAGTACGTC.

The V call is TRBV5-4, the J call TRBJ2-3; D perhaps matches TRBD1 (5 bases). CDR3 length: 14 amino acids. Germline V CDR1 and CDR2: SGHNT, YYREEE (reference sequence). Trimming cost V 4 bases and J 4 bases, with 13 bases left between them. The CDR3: CASSKVDSSDTQYF. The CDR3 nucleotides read TGTGCCAGCAGCAAGGTTGACAGTTCAGATACGCAGTATTTT.

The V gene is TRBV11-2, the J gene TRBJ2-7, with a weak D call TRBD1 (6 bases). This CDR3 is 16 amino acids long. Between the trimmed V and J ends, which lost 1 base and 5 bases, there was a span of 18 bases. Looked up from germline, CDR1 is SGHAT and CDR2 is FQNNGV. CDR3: CASSLGTGLSRNEQYV. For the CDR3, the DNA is TGTGCCAGCAGCTTAGGAACAGGGCTATCCAGAAACGAGCAGTACGTC.

CDR3 nucleotide sequence: TGTGCCAGCAGTGGGTTCAGGGGAAGTGTTTCCGGGGAGCTGTTTTTT. It encodes CASSGFRGSVSGELFF. J is TRBJ2-2 and V is TRBV6-6, with D possibly TRBD1 on 6 matching bases. V lost 5 bases and J 6 bases, leaving 19 bases between the germline ends. CDR3 size: 16 residues. Germline-derived CDR1 and CDR2 are MNHNY and SVGAGI (reference sequence).

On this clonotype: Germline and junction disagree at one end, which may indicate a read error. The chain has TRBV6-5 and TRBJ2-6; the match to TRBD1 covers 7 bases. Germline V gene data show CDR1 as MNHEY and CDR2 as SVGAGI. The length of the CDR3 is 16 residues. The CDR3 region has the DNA TGTGCCACCAGTGACAGGGAATCCTCTGGGGCCAACGTCCTGACTTTC. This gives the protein CATSDRESSGANVLTF.